The rows below give T cell receptor beta chains drawn from one sample of a study of T cell repertoires in cytomegalovirus infection. TCRdb passed the reads through MiXCR, listing each CDR3 protein once. The table lists some 920,000 distinct CDR3 sequences, 30% to 40% of them singletons, with about 14% in the top ten. The antigens of these receptors remain unknown. Sequencing was performed on cultured CD8+ T cells from PBMCs, taken from culture after CMV antigen stimulation. The receptors originated from a human donor in good health (CMV status not recorded). Some clones in this sample may be carry-over from other donors' samples. CDR3s include the opening cysteine and the closing phenylalanine or tryptophan.

v_call cdr3_aa
TRBV6-5 CASSYSLASPETQYF
TRBV19 CASSFSRDRYEQYF
TRBV2 CVSGGQKAGIYF
TRBV19 CASSRRTEGGAFF
TRBV12-3/TRBV12-4 CASSLALGTSGGETQYF
TRBV10-3 CAIYANTGELFF
TRBV27 CASSLYAGPKEPQHF
TRBV7-8 CASSSYRGAQYTF
TRBV24-1 CATSARTRDTRELFF
TRBV19 CASSYRDGIF
TRBV12-3/TRBV12-4 CASRPLGLNTDTQYF
TRBV7-6 CASSRSVAPNEQFF
TRBV2 CASIPASGGTGELFF
TRBV7-9 CASSYRTGDGYTF
TRBV28 CASSSDHPDDSYNEQFF
TRBV10-3 CAIGGTGYTF
TRBV7-6 CASSWPASGGGTDTQYF
TRBV6-6 CANSYPNRDSEQFF
TRBV27 CVSSSTSKTQYF
TRBV18 CASSPPGQGLSETQYF
TRBV7-6 CASSLSTQGHGYTF
TRBV7-8 CASSPGGLGNTEAFF
TRBV15 CATSSYDRGNQPQHF
TRBV5-6 CASSGGHPRATEAFF
TRBV11-2 CASSPSGAENSPLHF
TRBV6-5 CASPPWVGSGYGYTF
TRBV5-1 CASSGPGGAKLFF
TRBV29-1 CSGYRDGYTF
TRBV6-1 CASSRTGSYTEAFF
TRBV7-9 CASSPTDREIYNEQFF
TRBV29-1 CSAGRENTEAFF